One sample yielded the 19 T cell receptor beta chains listed below, sequenced in a study of cytomegalovirus exposure and HLA in healthy donors. PCR used 60 Vbeta primers and 13 Jbeta primers. Some clones are missing from TCRdb's copy, which holds only in-frame ones; the method was immunoSEQ multiplex PCR. The data contain some 130,000 clones, 82% of them singletons. Sequencing input: PBMCs. The receptor source for this set is a male donor in good health and CMV-seropositive.

V and J are TRBV5-1 and TRBJ2-2; 7 positions agree with TRBD2. Germline lookup yields CDR1 SGHRS and CDR2 YFSETQ. This CDR3 has 15 residues. J gave up 5 bases and V 2 bases, and 6 bases lay outside the gene matches. The CDR3 bases are TGCGCCAGCAGCTTAACGGCGGGAGATACCGGGGAGCTGTTTTTT. Protein sequence: CASSLTAGDTGELFF. Full variable domain (missing parts from reference TRBV5-1 and TRBJ2-2): KAGVTQTPRYLIKTRGQQVTLSCSPISGHRSVSWYQQTPGQGLQFLFEYFSETQRNKGNFPGRFSGRQFSNSRSEMNVSTLELGDSALYLCASSLTAGDTGELFFGEGSRLTVL.

J is TRBJ2-7 and V is TRBV6-5; TRBD1 aligns across 8 bases. The germline gives CDR1 MNHEY, CDR2 SVGAGI. The CDR3 runs 13 residues. V trimming: 0 bases; J trimming: 6 bases; junction bases outside the gene matches: 1. The CDR3, as DNA: TGTGCCAGCAGTTACTCGGACAGGGCCGAGCAGTACTTC. Translated: CASSYSDRAEQYF.

V is TRBV5-1 and J is TRBJ2-3; 11 positions agree with TRBD2. CDR3 length: 16 residues. CDR1 SGHRS and CDR2 YFSETQ come from the germline V gene. The V gene end was trimmed by 3 bases and the J gene end by 8 bases; junction bases not matched to a gene: 11. The CDR3 DNA reads TGCGCCAGCAGCTACGGGACTAGCGGTCGGGGCGGTACGCAGTATTTT. Translating it yields CASSYGTSGRGGTQYF.

V usage is TRBV11-3 and J usage is TRBJ2-7; TRBD1 might be the D (6 bases). Germline lookup yields CDR1 SGHNT and CDR2 YENEEA. This CDR3 spans 15 amino acids. V lost 3 bases to trimming and J lost 2 bases, with 14 bases between them. The CDR3 DNA follows: TGTGCCAGCAGCTTCGTTCGGTACAGGGCCTACGAGCAGTACTTC. It yields the protein CASSFVRYRAYEQYF.

The rearrangement links TRBV28 to TRBJ1-5, with TRBD1 identical over 9 bases. Trimming cost V 5 bases and J 2 bases; bases outside gene matches: 13. Per germline, CDR1 MDHEN and CDR2 SYDVKM. The length of the CDR3 is 18 residues. CDR3 nucleotides: TGTGCCAGCAGTATTACAGGGGGCTCGGGGAGCGGCAATCAGCCCCAGCATTTT. As protein: CASSITGGSGSGNQPQHF.

V is TRBV11-3 and J is TRBJ1-2; no clear D gene. Germline assignment: CDR1 SGHNT and CDR2 YENEEA. V shed 0 bases and J shed 8 bases, with 10 bases lying between them. The CDR3 totals 13 residues. The CDR3 DNA reads as TGTGCCAGCAGCTTAGATGGGAGGTCCGGCTACACCTTC. This translates into CASSLDGRSGYTF.

The CDR3 spells CASGLAPGQGGTGELFF. The CDR3 bases are TGTGCTAGTGGTTTGGCCCCAGGACAGGGTGGGACCGGGGAGCTGTTTTTT. V usage is TRBV12-5 and J usage is TRBJ2-2, with TRBD1 identical over 8 bases. The CDR3 length is 17 residues. Trimming removed 1 base from V and 5 bases from J; junction bases left unmatched: 9. CDR1 and CDR2 from the germline V gene are LGHNT and FRNRAP.

The chain uses TRBV9 and TRBJ2-5; 9 nucleotides line up with TRBD2. From germline, CDR1 is SGDLS and CDR2 YYNGEE. Trimming removed 0 bases from V and 7 bases from J; junction bases left unmatched: 13. The CDR3 is made up of 17 amino acids. This chain's CDR3 is CASSVALAGLDRGTQYF. The CDR3 region has the DNA TGTGCCAGCAGCGTAGCTCTAGCGGGATTAGACCGGGGGACCCAGTACTTC. Drawing the rest from reference TRBV9 and TRBJ2-5, the complete variable domain is DSGVTQTPKHLITATGQRVTLRCSPRSGDLSVYWYQQSLDQGLQFLIQYYNGEERAKGNILERFSAQQFPDLHSELNLSSLELGDSALYFCASSVALAGLDRGTQYFGPGTRLLVL.

The chain recombines TRBV6-5 with TRBJ2-1; 7 nucleotides align to TRBD1. The J segment lost 0 bases and the V segment lost 10 bases, leaving 3 bases of the junction unmatched. Germline V gene lookup returns CDR1 MNHEY and CDR2 SVGAGI. This CDR3 contains 13 residues. CDR3 in DNA: TGTGCCACTAGACAGGGCTCCTACAATGAGCAGTTCTTC. Translation gives CATRQGSYNEQFF.

The rearrangement links TRBV5-4 to TRBJ2-5, with TRBD2 identical over 9 bases. J was trimmed by 2 bases and V by 3 bases; bases with no gene match: 5. This CDR3 comprises 15 residues. Germline-derived CDR1 and CDR2 are SGHNT and YYREEE (reference sequence). CDR3 DNA sequence: TGTGCCAGCAGCTCAAGCGGGAGGCCTCAAGAGACCCAGTACTTC. Translated: CASSSSGRPQETQYF.

CDR3 sequence reads: CASSPAARVNEKLFF. For the CDR3, the DNA is TGTGCCAGCAGTCCCGCGGCCAGGGTCAATGAAAAACTGTTTTTT. The V and J genes are TRBV28 and TRBJ1-4; D perhaps matches TRBD1 (5 bases). Trimming cost V 5 bases and J 5 bases, with 15 bases left between them. This CDR3 is 15 amino acids long. Germline V lookup: CDR1 MDHEN, CDR2 SYDVKM.

The chain combines TRBV29-1 with TRBJ2-5; 9 bases match TRBD2. The germline V gene has CDR1 SQVTM and CDR2 ANQGSEA. The V segment lost 7 bases and the J segment 11 bases; nucleotides outside the gene matches: 17. There are 14 residues in the CDR3. DNA of the CDR3: TGCAGCGGACGCCGAGGTGGAGTAGCGGGAGAGCAGTACTTC. Translating it yields CSGRRGGVAGEQYF.

The chain has TRBV19 and TRBJ2-3, with a possible D match to TRBD2 (5 bases). Trimming cost V 0 bases and J 5 bases, with 18 bases left between them. This CDR3 has 17 amino acids. Germline loops: CDR1 LNHDA, CDR2 SQIVND (reference sequence). The CDR3 here is CASSIEDSSRYGDTQYF. In DNA, the CDR3 is TGTGCCAGTAGTATAGAGGACTCCTCGAGATATGGAGATACGCAGTATTTT. The full variable domain, in which reference TRBV19 and TRBJ2-3 provide the parts outside the CDR3, is DGGITQSPKYLFRKEGQNVTLSCEQNLNHDAMYWYRQDPGQGLRLIYYSQIVNDFQKGDIAEGYSVSREKKESFPLTVTSAQKNPTAFYLCASSIEDSSRYGDTQYFGPGTRLTVL.

The chain has TRBV5-4 and TRBJ2-5; 7 bases line up with TRBD1. This CDR3 has 17 residues. Germline V lookup: CDR1 SGHNT, CDR2 YYREEE (reference sequence). V lost 3 bases, J lost 2 bases, and 13 bases stayed unmatched. The CDR3 sequence: CASSSQMLTGPQETQYF. The DNA of the CDR3 is TGTGCCAGCAGCTCGCAGATGTTGACAGGGCCTCAAGAGACCCAGTACTTC.

The V call is TRBV7-2, the J call TRBJ1-4, with a possible D match to TRBD1 (5 bases). CDR3 length equals 14 residues. Germline lookup yields CDR1 SGHTA and CDR2 FQGNSA. The V end lost 2 bases, the J end lost 7 bases, and 11 bases lay between the germline ends. The CDR3, as DNA: TGTGCCAGCAGCTTACAACGGGGGGGTGAAAAACTGTTTTTT. It translates to CASSLQRGGEKLFF. Combining the CDR3 with reference TRBV7-2 and TRBJ1-4 gives the whole variable domain GAGVSQSPSNKVTEKGKDVELRCDPISGHTALYWYRQSLGQGLEFLIYFQGNSAPDKSGLPSDRFSAERTGGSVSTLTIQRTQQEDSAVYLCASSLQRGGEKLFFGSGTQLSVL.

The sample holds a few counts of this clone. This chain connects TRBV15 to TRBJ1-2; D is possibly TRBD1 (6 bases). Germline CDR1 LNHNV, CDR2 YYDKDF (reference sequence). Trimming left V 1 base short and J 6 bases short, with 15 bases between. The CDR3 is 15 residues long. The CDR3 nucleotides are TGTGCCACCAGCAGAGGCCACCGGACAGAAAATGGCTACACCTTC. Its protein product is CATSRGHRTENGYTF.

The chain employs TRBV28 and TRBJ1-4; a possible D gene is TRBD1 (5 bases). This CDR3 spans 15 amino acids. Germline assignment: CDR1 MDHEN and CDR2 SYDVKM. The V and J ends lost 5 bases and 7 bases respectively, with 17 bases between them. CDR3 sequence reads: CASSPTGVKGEKLFF. The CDR3 region has the DNA TGTGCCAGCAGTCCGACGGGGGTCAAGGGTGAAAAACTGTTTTTT.

The chain recombines TRBV4-3 with TRBJ2-1, with 10 bases that match TRBD2. This CDR3 is 22 amino acids long. CDR1 and CDR2 (germline): LGHNA, YSLEER. Trimming at V came to 0 bases and at J to 3 bases, leaving 20 bases not matched to a gene. CDR3 residues: CASSQEAARRRPSGRGYNEQFF. The CDR3 nucleotides are TGCGCCAGCAGCCAAGAGGCGGCCAGACGGAGACCTAGCGGGAGAGGCTACAATGAGCAGTTCTTC.

This clone has just one count. V is TRBV4-1 and J is TRBJ2-7; possibly TRBD2 for D (6 bases). Per germline, CDR1 MGHRA and CDR2 YSYEKL. This CDR3 is 15 amino acids long. Trimming left V 1 base short and J 6 bases short, with 16 bases between. CDR3 protein: CASSQVRELLLEQYF. The CDR3, as DNA: TGCGCCAGCAGCCAAGTGCGGGAACTTCTTCTCGAGCAGTACTTC.